These T cell receptor beta chains were read from a single sample in a study of cytomegalovirus exposure and HLA in healthy donors. Clones were sequenced by immunoSEQ multiplex PCR, and TCRdb holds only the in-frame ones, with some missing. The data hold 150,000 to 200,000 clones, with roughly 85% observed a single time. The specimen sequenced was PBMCs. The receptors were gathered from a woman aged 45-65 years in good health and CMV-seronegative. Both conserved end residues are part of each CDR3. The order of the fields is D gene, V gene, J gene, clone size, CDR3 DNA, CDR3 protein. A D gene is named only where the DNA matches it firmly. Size values are once, few and many counts, or a class for expanded clones, and some rows have none.

>TRBD2|TRBV14|TRBJ2-7|NA
TGTGCCAGCAGCCCCTTGCTAGCGGGAGCCTACGAGCAGTACTTC
CASSPLLAGAYEQYF
>NA|TRBV4-2|TRBJ1-2|NA
TGTGCCAGCAGCCGGACAGAAGGGCTTAACTATGGCTACACCTTC
CASSRTEGLNYGYTF
>TRBD2|TRBV27|TRBJ2-7|NA
TGTGCCAGTAGGACTAGCGGGAGTTCCTACGAGCAGTACTTC
CASRTSGSSYEQYF
>TRBD1|TRBV27|TRBJ1-5|few
TGTGCCAGCAGTCTCGCAGGGGGAAAAGGTCAGCCCCAGCATTTT
CASSLAGGKGQPQHF
>NA|TRBV6-5|TRBJ2-1|few
TGTGCCAGCAGGGGGGTTGGGACGGGAGTAGGAGAGCAGTTCTTC
CASRGVGTGVGEQFF
>TRBD2|TRBV6-4|TRBJ2-3|NA
TGTGCCAGCAGTGAAGGACTAGCAGATACGCAGTATTTT
CASSEGLADTQYF
>NA|TRBV6-7|TRBJ2-7|NA
TGTGCCAGCATAGGGGCGCCTAGCTCCTACGAGCAGTACTTC
CASIGAPSSYEQYF
>NA|TRBV6-6|TRBJ1-5|NA
TGTGCCAGCAGACTAGACCCGGGGGGCAATCAGCCCCAGCATTTT
CASRLDPGGNQPQHF
>NA|TRBV30|TRBJ1-4|NA
TGTGCCTGGAGTGTACATACTAATGAAAAACTGTTTTTT
CAWSVHTNEKLFF
>NA|TRBV28|TRBJ2-6|NA
TGTGCCAGCAGTCCCGTAAAATCTGGGGCCAACGTCCTGACTTTC
CASSPVKSGANVLTF
>NA|TRBV29-1|TRBJ2-3|NA
TGCAGCGAGAAGGCGGATAGCACAGATACGCAGTATTTT
CSEKADSTDTQYF
>NA|TRBV28|TRBJ1-5|NA
TGTGCCAGCAGTAGATACAGGGCCAATCAGCCCCAGCATTTT
CASSRYRANQPQHF
>NA|TRBV2|TRBJ2-7|few
TGTGCCAGCAGTGAAGGGGTGGGTTCTAGGTACGAGCAGTACTTC
CASSEGVGSRYEQYF
>TRBD1|TRBV15|TRBJ1-1|NA
TGTGCCACCAGCAGACCCGGGACAGGGGTCACTGAAGCTTTCTTT
CATSRPGTGVTEAFF
>TRBD2|TRBV30|TRBJ2-7|NA
TGTGCCTGGAGTCGCCAGTCTAGCGGAAACTACGAGCAGTACTTC
CAWSRQSSGNYEQYF
>NA|TRBV7-3|TRBJ2-6|once
TGTGCCAGCAGCTTAGTGGCGGGCCCGTTTAGCTCTGGGGCCAACGTCCTGACTTTC
CASSLVAGPFSSGANVLTF
>TRBD1|TRBV18|TRBJ1-3|NA
TGTGCCAGCTCATCGGACAGGACAAACTCTGGAAACACCATATATTTT
CASSSDRTNSGNTIYF
>TRBD1|TRBV29-1|TRBJ1-1|NA
TGCAGCGTCTTAGGACAGGGGACCACTGAAGCTTTCTTT
CSVLGQGTTEAFF
>NA|TRBV9|TRBJ2-1|once
TGTGCCAGCAGCGTAGGGGAGCTTACCCACAATGAGCAGTTCTTC
CASSVGELTHNEQFF
>NA|TRBV6-1|TRBJ2-2|few
TGTGCCAGCAGTCCGAGGGGGGAGCTGTTTTTT
CASSPRGELFF
>TRBD2|TRBV10-2|TRBJ2-7|NA
TGCGCCAGCAGTGAGTCGGGCGGGAGACCCCCCCACGAGCAGTACTTC
CASSESGGRPPHEQYF
>TRBD1|TRBV30|TRBJ2-7|once
TGTGCCTGGAGCCGTGGGACAGGGGCCTACGAGCAGTACTTC
CAWSRGTGAYEQYF
>TRBD1|TRBV5-4|TRBJ2-7|NA
TGTGCCAGCAGCAACCGGGACAGGGGGACGAGGCAGTACTTC
CASSNRDRGTRQYF
>NA|TRBV18|TRBJ1-3|NA
TGTGCCAGCTCACTCAACTCTGGAAACACCATATATTTT
CASSLNSGNTIYF
>TRBD1|TRBV30|TRBJ1-2|few
TGTGCCTGGAGCCCCGGGACAGGAGACTATGGCTACACCTTC
CAWSPGTGDYGYTF
>TRBD2|TRBV11-1|TRBJ2-7|NA
TGTGCCAGCAGCTTAGTCGGGCCTAGCGGGAAGTACGAGCAGTACTTC
CASSLVGPSGKYEQYF
>TRBD1|TRBV5-1|TRBJ1-1|NA
TGCGCCAGCAGCTTGGGACAGGGGGGCCCTAACACTGAAGCTTTCTTT
CASSLGQGGPNTEAFF
>NA|TRBV5-6|TRBJ2-7|NA
TGTGCCAGCAGCTTTCTTCAGGGCACCGGTGGGGAGCAGTACTTC
CASSFLQGTGGEQYF
>NA|TRBV19|TRBJ1-1|NA
TGTGCCAGTAGGGAGCGTATACGGAACACTGAAGCTTTCTTT
CASRERIRNTEAFF
>NA|TRBV7-2|TRBJ2-5|NA
TGTGCCAGCAGCCGAAGGTATAGCGGAGGAAAGGAGGAGACCCAGTACTTC
CASSRRYSGGKEETQYF
>NA|TRBV28|TRBJ1-1|NA
TGTGCCAGCAGTTTACCTACAGGAGGAGGGCACACTGAAGCTTTCTTT
CASSLPTGGGHTEAFF